The 6 T cell receptor beta chains presented below share a single source sample, sequenced in a study of neurological immune-mediated disorders. TCRdb called the 5' RACE reads again in MiXCR, with one record for every CDR3 protein. The top ten hold roughly 5.7% of the sample, which has roughly 65,000 distinct CDR3 sequences, over 4% seen once. Sequencing was done on a sample of PBMCs. The receptors were sampled from a human donor with multiple sclerosis. The donor label of this sample is uncertain.

There are a few counts of this clonotype. J is TRBJ2-5 and V is TRBV5-1; a possible D gene is TRBD1 (6 bases). Looked up from germline, CDR1 is SGHRS and CDR2 is YFSETQ. V gave up 2 bases and J gave up 5 bases, with 13 bases separating them. The CDR3 spans 14 residues. The CDR3: CASSLGAGVETQYF. CDR3 coding DNA: TGCGCCAGCAGCTTAGGAGCAGGGGTTGAGACCCAGTACTTC.

At least ten counts were recorded for this clonotype. The chain recombines TRBV9 with TRBJ2-2; no definite D call. Germline assignment: CDR1 SGDLS and CDR2 YYNGEE. The V and J ends lost 1 base and 4 bases respectively, with 5 bases between them. CDR3 length: 13 amino acids. This CDR3 is CASSVHPTGELFF. The CDR3 DNA is TGTGCCAGCAGCGTACATCCCACCGGGGAGCTGTTTTTT.

The table lists this clonotype with many counts. This chain joins TRBV9 and TRBJ1-5; D unresolved. This CDR3 is built from 14 residues. V was shortened by 3 bases and J by 3 bases, with 10 bases between the two germline ends. Germline V lookup: CDR1 SGDLS, CDR2 YYNGEE. The CDR3: CASSAGEYNQPQHF. DNA for the CDR3: TGTGCCAGCAGCGCAGGAGAATACAATCAGCCCCAGCATTTT.

This clonotype was observed at least ten times. J is TRBJ1-6 and V is TRBV5-1; 8 nucleotides align to TRBD1. Germline V CDR1 and CDR2: SGHRS, YFSETQ. The CDR3 is made up of 16 amino acids. V shed 5 bases, J shed 7 bases, and the junction held 11 bases outside the gene matches. CDR3 sequence (DNA): TGCGCCAGCAGTTCGCACCCGACAGGGGAAAATTCACCCCTCCACTTT. Translating gives CASSSHPTGENSPLHF.

Ten or more counts support this clonotype. J is TRBJ2-3 and V is TRBV29-1; 10 nucleotides align to TRBD2. V dropped 7 bases and J dropped 4; count of bases not matched to a gene: 2. The CDR3 consists of 12 residues. The germline gives CDR1 SQVTM, CDR2 ANQGSEA. CDR3 sequence: CSGGLAADTQYF. The CDR3 nucleotides are TGCAGCGGTGGACTAGCGGCAGATACGCAGTATTTT.

This clonotype was observed at least ten times. The chain uses TRBV9 and TRBJ2-6; D is undetermined. This CDR3 is built from 15 residues. Trimming removed 0 bases from V and 0 bases from J, with 4 bases in between. Germline V lookup: CDR1 SGDLS, CDR2 YYNGEE. CDR3 sequence reads: CASSVAGSGANVLTF. For the CDR3, the DNA is TGTGCCAGCAGCGTAGCCGGCTCTGGGGCCAACGTCCTGACTTTC.